This T cell receptor (beta chain) was documented in a study of blood T cells in healthy people across ages. General study findings and limits: Getting older went along with TCR beta diversity per million T cells dropping roughly linearly. When one million T cells were used, diversity estimates were thought to be underestimates.

Details on this clonotype: Its antigen is unknown.

The CDR3 runs to 17 residues. Germline-derived CDR1 and CDR2 are SGHRS and YFSETQ. The trim removed 0 bases at V and 4 bases at J, leaving 10 bases unmatched. It was with a sample-barcoded 5' primer and a J-beta primer mix that a second PCR of roughly 6 to 11 cycles was run. TCRdb used MiXCR to reprocess the 5' RACE reads, holding one entry per CDR3 protein. The repertoire holds approximately 1,000,000 distinct CDR3 sequences, under 55% seen once, with approximately 20% in the top ten. The TCR comes from a woman between 55 and 75 years old in good health. This chain links TRBV5-1 with TRBJ2-4, with 7 positions matching TRBD1. The material sequenced was blood. CDR3 loop: CASSLDETGTAKNIQYF. The CDR3 nucleotides are TGCGCCAGCAGCTTGGACGAAACCGGGACAGCTAAAAACATTCAGTACTTC.